This TCR beta chain was profiled in a study of cytomegalovirus exposure and HLA in healthy donors. This CDR3 spans 18 amino acids. V trimming: 3 bases; J trimming: 4 bases; junction bases outside the gene matches: 10. Looked up from germline, CDR1 is MDHEN and CDR2 is SYDVKM. Worth noting for this clone: Its antigen is undetermined.

General study points: Cytomegalovirus status was reportedly diagnosed by the classifier with high sensitivity and specificity. Most TCR beta V segments were productive about 90% or about 30% of the time in an earlier analysis. According to the study, 150 to 200 TCR beta chains were cytomegalovirus-associated.

Both 60 Vbeta primers and 13 Jbeta primers went into the PCR. Measured with immunoSEQ multiplex PCR; TCRdb has only the in-frame clones, and not every one. In the table there are 95,000 to 150,000 clones, 81% of which are singletons. The gene calls are TRBV28 and TRBJ2-5; 14 positions agree with TRBD2. The sequence was obtained from a woman between 40 and 55 years old in good health and CMV-seronegative. The specimen was PBMCs. CDR3 region: CASSFGTSGRGLGETQYF. CDR3 in DNA: TGTGCCAGCAGTTTCGGGACTAGCGGGAGAGGCCTGGGAGAGACCCAGTACTTC.